This TCR beta chain was captured by sequencing in a study of blood T cell repertoires in COVID-19. Across the study: Researchers got acute and convalescent COVID-19 samples from the United States, Italy and Spain. PBMCs, B-cell-depleted T cells, or T cells provided the cDNA or gDNA that made up the material.

In its sample, this clone was seen once. Original data processing: Using reference gene primer amplification, nucleated cell counts were estimated. TCRdb keeps only in-frame clones here, not all; method: immunoSEQ multiplex PCR. That table is the source of V, J and clone size, and D and trimming were worked out from the DNA. This sample has about 110,000 clones, with less than 80% found just once. Germline V gene lookup returns CDR1 MNHEY and CDR2 SMNVEV (reference sequence). V was trimmed by 3 bases and J by 7 bases, leaving 18 bases between them. This CDR3 comprises 15 residues. The chain joins TRBV27 to TRBJ1-2, with D perhaps matching TRBD1 (6 bases). The TCR originated in a man aged 65 to 79 with active or convalescent COVID-19. The specimen sequenced was peripheral blood. The CDR3 here is CASSLTDRTRGGYTF. The CDR3 nucleotides read TGTGCCAGCAGTTTGACCGACAGGACTAGGGGTGGCTACACCTTC.